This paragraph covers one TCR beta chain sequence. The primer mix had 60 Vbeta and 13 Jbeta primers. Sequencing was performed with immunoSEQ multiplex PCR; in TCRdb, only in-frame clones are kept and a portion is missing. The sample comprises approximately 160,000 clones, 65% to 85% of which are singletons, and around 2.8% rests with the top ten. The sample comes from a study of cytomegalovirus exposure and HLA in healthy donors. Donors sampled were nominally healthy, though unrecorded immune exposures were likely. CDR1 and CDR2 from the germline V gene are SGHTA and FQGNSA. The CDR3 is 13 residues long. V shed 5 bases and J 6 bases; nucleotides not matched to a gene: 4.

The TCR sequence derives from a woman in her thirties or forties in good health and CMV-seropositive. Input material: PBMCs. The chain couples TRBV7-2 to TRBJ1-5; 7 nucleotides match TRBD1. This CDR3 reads CASSGQATQPQHF. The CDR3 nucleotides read TGTGCCAGCAGCGGACAGGCCACTCAGCCCCAGCATTTT.